A selection of T cell receptor beta chains follows, all from one sample in a study of metastatic and nonmetastatic thyroid tumors. Through MiXCR, TCRdb re-clonotyped the PCR reads. The sample holds about 39,000 clones, 15% to 20% seen once. The specimen was blood. Source of these receptors: a female donor with papillary thyroid cancer or a benign thyroid nodule (not recorded which). Some clones in this sample may be carry-over from other donors' samples. CDR3s include the opening cysteine and the closing phenylalanine or tryptophan. Fields, in order: CDR3 protein, CDR3 DNA, D gene, CDR3 length, clone size, V gene, J gene. The D gene is left open where the match is weak. Clone size, where shown, is once, few, many, or a class for clones that have expanded.

CDR3: CASSETGLAGDEQYF
DNA: TGTGCCAGCAGTGAGACGGGACTAGCGGGAGACGAGCAGTACTTC
D: TRBD2
length: 15
size: medium-sized
V: TRBV6-1
J: TRBJ2-7

CDR3: CSASPGNTEAFF
DNA: TGCAGTGCTAGTCCCGGGAACACTGAAGCTTTCTTT
D: -
length: 12
size: many
V: TRBV20-1
J: TRBJ1-1

CDR3: CASSEGAGSPLHF
DNA: TGCGCCAGCAGTGAGGGGGCTGGTTCACCCCTCCACTTT
D: -
length: 13
size: few
V: TRBV10-1
J: TRBJ1-6

CDR3: CSAPDRGDFYEQYF
DNA: TGCAGTGCACCGGACAGGGGGGATTTCTACGAGCAGTACTTC
D: TRBD1
length: 14
size: many
V: TRBV20-1
J: TRBJ2-7

CDR3: CASSQHSGNTIYF
DNA: TGTGCCAGCAGCCAACACTCTGGAAACACCATATATTTT
D: -
length: 13
size: many
V: TRBV4-2
J: TRBJ1-3

CDR3: CASSLNSPREQYF
DNA: TGCGCCAGCAGCTTAAACAGTCCCAGGGAGCAGTACTTC
D: -
length: 13
size: -
V: TRBV5-1
J: TRBJ2-7

CDR3: CASSLDGNNEKLFF
DNA: TGTGCCAGCAGTCTGGATGGGAATAATGAAAAACTGTTTTTT
D: -
length: 14
size: many
V: TRBV11-3
J: TRBJ1-4

CDR3: CASSPDRRPAGELFF
DNA: TGTGCCAGCAGCCCGGACAGGAGGCCTGCCGGGGAGCTGTTTTTT
D: TRBD1
length: 15
size: many
V: TRBV11-3
J: TRBJ2-2

CDR3: CASSLEGAGLLREQYF
DNA: TGCGCCAGCAGCTTGGAAGGAGCAGGACTACTACGCGAGCAGTACTTC
D: -
length: 16
size: many
V: TRBV5-1
J: TRBJ2-7

CDR3: CASSQDLGSASTDTQYF
DNA: TGTGCCAGCAGCCAAGATCTGGGGTCCGCCTCGACAGATACGCAGTATTTT
D: -
length: 17
size: many
V: TRBV4-2
J: TRBJ2-3

CDR3: CASSSGVVEQYF
DNA: TGTGCCAGCAGCAGTGGGGTTGTCGAGCAGTACTTC
D: -
length: 12
size: many
V: TRBV7-2
J: TRBJ2-7

CDR3: CASSPPTGLAGANTGELFF
DNA: TGTGCCAGCTCACCACCTACGGGACTAGCGGGGGCGAACACCGGGGAGCTGTTTTTT
D: TRBD2
length: 19
size: many
V: TRBV18
J: TRBJ2-2

CDR3: CASSATSGFAPDTQYF
DNA: TGTGCCAGCAGTGCAACTAGCGGGTTCGCTCCAGATACGCAGTATTTT
D: TRBD2
length: 16
size: -
V: TRBV2
J: TRBJ2-3

CDR3: CASSLSPRSGSGYEQYF
DNA: TGTGCCAGCAGTTTATCCCCCCGAAGCGGGAGTGGGTACGAGCAGTACTTC
D: TRBD2
length: 17
size: medium-sized
V: TRBV12-3/TRBV12-4
J: TRBJ2-7

CDR3: CTSNIKGNLKGYTF
DNA: TGTACCTCCAACATCAAGGGGAATCTTAAGGGCTACACCTTC
D: -
length: 14
size: -
V: TRBV30
J: TRBJ1-2

CDR3: CASSLAWAGDTDTQYF
DNA: TGCGCCAGCAGCTTGGCCTGGGCGGGAGATACAGATACGCAGTATTTT
D: TRBD2
length: 16
size: many
V: TRBV5-1
J: TRBJ2-3

CDR3: CSARSGGSQETQYF
DNA: TGCAGTGCTAGATCGGGCGGGAGCCAAGAGACCCAGTACTTC
D: TRBD2
length: 14
size: many
V: TRBV20-1
J: TRBJ2-5

CDR3: CASSQVRAEYGYTF
DNA: TGTGCCAGCAGCCAAGTTAGGGCAGAGTATGGCTACACCTTC
D: -
length: 14
size: many
V: TRBV3-1
J: TRBJ1-2

CDR3: CASSPRAGLAGVLNNEQFF
DNA: TGTGCCAGCAGTCCCCGGGCGGGACTAGCGGGAGTGTTAAACAATGAGCAGTTCTTC
D: TRBD2
length: 19
size: -
V: TRBV6-2/TRBV6-3
J: TRBJ2-1

CDR3: CASTPDGLAGTDTQYF
DNA: TGTGCCAGTACCCCAGACGGACTAGCGGGCACAGATACGCAGTATTTT
D: TRBD2
length: 16
size: many
V: TRBV19
J: TRBJ2-3

CDR3: CSVEAAVNTEAFF
DNA: TGCAGCGTTGAAGCGGCAGTGAACACTGAAGCTTTCTTT
D: -
length: 13
size: many
V: TRBV29-1
J: TRBJ1-1

CDR3: CASSETRETEAFF
DNA: TGTGCCAGCAGTGAGACCAGGGAAACTGAAGCTTTCTTT
D: -
length: 13
size: many
V: TRBV2
J: TRBJ1-1

CDR3: CASSFGRYNEQFF
DNA: TGTGCCAGCAGCTTCGGGAGGTACAATGAGCAGTTCTTC
D: TRBD2
length: 13
size: many
V: TRBV7-2
J: TRBJ2-1

CDR3: CASGTRLAFYETQYF
DNA: TGTGCCAGCGGAACTCGGCTAGCGTTTTATGAGACCCAGTACTTC
D: -
length: 15
size: -
V: TRBV2
J: TRBJ2-5

CDR3: CASSQGGAAGNTIYF
DNA: TGTGCCAGCAGCCAGGGGGGGGCAGCTGGAAACACCATATATTTT
D: TRBD1
length: 15
size: medium-sized
V: TRBV9
J: TRBJ1-3

CDR3: CASNMEGMNTEAFF
DNA: TGCGCCAGCAACATGGAAGGCATGAACACTGAAGCCTTCTTT
D: -
length: 14
size: -
V: TRBV5-1
J: TRBJ1-1

CDR3: CASSAGLDTDTQYF
DNA: TGTGCCAGCAGCGCCGGTCTAGATACAGATACGCAGTATTTT
D: -
length: 14
size: many
V: TRBV12-3/TRBV12-4
J: TRBJ2-3

CDR3: CSVESGLVDEQFF
DNA: TGCAGCGTTGAATCGGGACTAGTGGATGAGCAGTTCTTC
D: TRBD2
length: 13
size: many
V: TRBV29-1
J: TRBJ2-1

CDR3: CASSELREQFF
DNA: TGTGCCAGCAGTGAACTTCGTGAGCAGTTCTTC
D: -
length: 11
size: few
V: TRBV28
J: TRBJ2-1

CDR3: CAWSPPGGLWEQYF
DNA: TGTGCCTGGAGTCCACCGGGGGGGCTTTGGGAGCAGTACTTC
D: TRBD2
length: 14
size: -
V: TRBV30
J: TRBJ2-7

CDR3: CASSQGQGSYNEQFF
DNA: TGTGCCAGCTCCCAGGGACAGGGTTCCTACAATGAGCAGTTCTTC
D: TRBD1
length: 15
size: -
V: TRBV18
J: TRBJ2-1

CDR3: CASTPGTSREEDTQYF
DNA: TGTGCCAGTACTCCCGGGACTTCCCGAGAGGAAGATACGCAGTATTTT
D: -
length: 16
size: many
V: TRBV19
J: TRBJ2-3

CDR3: CASILDRGDGYAF
DNA: TGTGCCAGCATCTTAGACAGGGGTGATGGCTACGCCTTC
D: TRBD1
length: 13
size: -
V: TRBV7-8
J: TRBJ1-2

CDR3: CASSPPGTGRMNTEAFF
DNA: TGTGCCAGCAGCCCCCCCGGGACAGGGCGAATGAACACTGAAGCTTTCTTT
D: TRBD1
length: 17
size: -
V: TRBV12-3/TRBV12-4
J: TRBJ1-1

CDR3: CASIPVGGLSNQPQHF
DNA: TGTGCCAGCATCCCAGTGGGGGGGCTTAGCAATCAGCCCCAGCATTTT
D: -
length: 16
size: few
V: TRBV6-2/TRBV6-3
J: TRBJ1-5

CDR3: CASSFTGGNNEQFF
DNA: TGTGCCAGCAGTTTTACAGGGGGGAACAATGAGCAGTTCTTC
D: TRBD1
length: 14
size: many
V: TRBV27
J: TRBJ2-1

CDR3: CASSRTNTLTDTQYF
DNA: TGTGCCAGCTCACGGACCAATACCCTCACAGATACGCAGTATTTT
D: -
length: 15
size: many
V: TRBV18
J: TRBJ2-3

CDR3: CASSQATSGSTSYEQYF
DNA: TGTGCCAGCAGCCAAGCGACTAGCGGGAGCACCTCCTACGAGCAGTACTTC
D: TRBD2
length: 17
size: many
V: TRBV3-1
J: TRBJ2-7

CDR3: CASSFGGTSYEQYF
DNA: TGTGCCAGCAGTTTCGGGGGTACCTCCTACGAGCAGTACTTC
D: -
length: 14
size: few
V: TRBV27
J: TRBJ2-7

CDR3: CASSARLGGDNNSPLHF
DNA: TGTGCCAGCAGTGCCCGACTTGGGGGGGACAATAATTCACCCCTCCACTTT
D: -
length: 17
size: few
V: TRBV2
J: TRBJ1-6

CDR3: CASGAKSTVWNEQYF
DNA: TGTGCCAGCGGCGCGAAGTCGACAGTATGGAACGAGCAGTACTTC
D: -
length: 15
size: -
V: TRBV7-2
J: TRBJ2-7

CDR3: CGSQTMISYEQYF
DNA: TGCGGATCGCAGACAATGATCTCCTACGAGCAGTACTTC
D: -
length: 13
size: -
V: TRBV20-1
J: TRBJ2-7

CDR3: CDSSYSGVYNEQFF
DNA: TGTGACAGCAGTTATAGCGGGGTGTACAATGAGCAGTTCTTC
D: TRBD2
length: 14
size: once
V: TRBV7-2
J: TRBJ2-1

CDR3: CASSRSGSELNTGELFF
DNA: TGTGCCAGCTCGCGTAGCGGCAGTGAGCTTAACACCGGGGAGCTGTTTTTT
D: -
length: 17
size: few
V: TRBV6-1
J: TRBJ2-2

CDR3: CSVIRDSTDGYTF
DNA: TGCAGCGTTATTCGGGACAGCACTGATGGCTACACCTTC
D: TRBD1
length: 13
size: few
V: TRBV29-1
J: TRBJ1-2

CDR3: CASSLARTSPGTEAFF
DNA: TGTGCCAGCAGTTTAGCCCGGACCTCTCCGGGCACTGAAGCTTTCTTT
D: -
length: 16
size: many
V: TRBV12-3/TRBV12-4
J: TRBJ1-1

CDR3: CASSFGGEAFF
DNA: TGTGCCAGCAGTTTTGGGGGTGAAGCTTTCTTT
D: -
length: 11
size: many
V: TRBV27
J: TRBJ1-1

CDR3: CARSLSEGPYNEQFF
DNA: TGTGCCAGAAGCTTAAGCGAGGGACCATACAATGAGCAGTTCTTC
D: -
length: 15
size: -
V: TRBV7-3
J: TRBJ2-1

CDR3: CSARYSARVGNPNQPQHF
DNA: TGCAGTGCTAGATATTCGGCCAGGGTGGGAAACCCTAATCAGCCCCAGCATTTT
D: -
length: 18
size: many
V: TRBV20-1
J: TRBJ1-5

CDR3: CASRQTIWRGTEAFF
DNA: TGTGCCAGCAGACAGACGATTTGGAGGGGCACTGAAGCTTTCTTT
D: -
length: 15
size: -
V: TRBV11-2
J: TRBJ1-1

CDR3: CASSLTRTGGKDTQYF
DNA: TGTGCCAGCAGCCTAACAAGGACAGGGGGCAAAGATACGCAGTATTTT
D: TRBD1
length: 16
size: many
V: TRBV11-1
J: TRBJ2-3

CDR3: CASSPPGPRPDTQYF
DNA: TGTGCCAGCTCACCACCGGGACCTCGGCCCGATACGCAGTATTTT
D: -
length: 15
size: many
V: TRBV18
J: TRBJ2-3

CDR3: CASRFHLAGGLHEQYF
DNA: TGTGCCAGCAGATTCCACCTAGCGGGAGGACTCCACGAGCAGTACTTC
D: TRBD2
length: 16
size: once
V: TRBV2
J: TRBJ2-7

CDR3: CANKGVRVSNQPQHF
DNA: TGTGCCAACAAGGGGGTGAGGGTGAGCAATCAGCCCCAGCATTTT
D: -
length: 15
size: many
V: TRBV6-2/TRBV6-3
J: TRBJ1-5

CDR3: CASISEVGVLYEQYF
DNA: TGCGCCAGCATCTCGGAGGTGGGAGTGCTGTACGAGCAGTACTTC
D: -
length: 15
size: -
V: TRBV5-1
J: TRBJ2-7

CDR3: CSVPGLGQETQYF
DNA: TGCAGCGTCCCGGGACTAGGACAAGAGACCCAGTACTTC
D: TRBD2
length: 13
size: many
V: TRBV29-1
J: TRBJ2-5